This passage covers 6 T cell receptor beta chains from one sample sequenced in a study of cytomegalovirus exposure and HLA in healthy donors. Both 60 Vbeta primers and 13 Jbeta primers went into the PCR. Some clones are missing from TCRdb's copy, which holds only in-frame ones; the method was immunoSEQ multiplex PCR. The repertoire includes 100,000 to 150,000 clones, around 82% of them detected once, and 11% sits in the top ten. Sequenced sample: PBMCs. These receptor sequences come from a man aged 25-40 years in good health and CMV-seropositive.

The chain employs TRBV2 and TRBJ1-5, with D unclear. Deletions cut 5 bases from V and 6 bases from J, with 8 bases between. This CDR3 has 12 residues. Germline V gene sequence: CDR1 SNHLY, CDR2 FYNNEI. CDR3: CASSSNGQPQHF. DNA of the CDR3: TGTGCCAGCAGTTCGAACGGTCAGCCCCAGCATTTT.

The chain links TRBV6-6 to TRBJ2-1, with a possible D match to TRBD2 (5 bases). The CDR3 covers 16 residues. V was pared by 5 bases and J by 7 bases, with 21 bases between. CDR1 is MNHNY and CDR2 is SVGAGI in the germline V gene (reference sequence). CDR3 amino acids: CASSGPKVASFNEQFF. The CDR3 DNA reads TGTGCCAGCAGTGGGCCAAAGGTAGCGTCTTTTAATGAGCAGTTCTTC.

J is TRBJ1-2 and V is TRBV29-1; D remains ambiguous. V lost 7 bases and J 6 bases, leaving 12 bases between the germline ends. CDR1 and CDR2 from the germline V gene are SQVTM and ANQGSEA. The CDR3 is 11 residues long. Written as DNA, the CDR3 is TGCAGCGCAAGAGGGCCGGATGGCTACACCTTC. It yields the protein CSARGPDGYTF. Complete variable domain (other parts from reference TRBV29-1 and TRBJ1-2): SAVISQKPSRDICQRGTSLTIQCQVDSQVTMMFWYRQQPGQSLTLIATANQGSEATYESGFVIDKFPISRPNLTFSTLTVSNMSPEDSSIYLCSARGPDGYTFGSGTRLTVV.

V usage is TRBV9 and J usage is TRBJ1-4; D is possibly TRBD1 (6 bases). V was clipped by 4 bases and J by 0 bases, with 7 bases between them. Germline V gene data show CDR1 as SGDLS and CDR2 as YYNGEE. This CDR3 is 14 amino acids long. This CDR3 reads CASSYRATNEKLFF. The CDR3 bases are TGTGCCAGCAGCTACAGGGCAACTAATGAAAAACTGTTTTTT. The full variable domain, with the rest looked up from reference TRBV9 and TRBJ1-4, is DSGVTQTPKHLITATGQRVTLRCSPRSGDLSVYWYQQSLDQGLQFLIQYYNGEERAKGNILERFSAQQFPDLHSELNLSSLELGDSALYFCASSYRATNEKLFFGSGTQLSVL.

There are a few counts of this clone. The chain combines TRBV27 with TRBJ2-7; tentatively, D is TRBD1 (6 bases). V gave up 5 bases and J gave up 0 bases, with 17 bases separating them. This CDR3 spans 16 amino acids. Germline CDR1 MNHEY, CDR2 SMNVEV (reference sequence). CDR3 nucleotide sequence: TGTGCCAGCAGTATAGGGCGAGGACAGTCCTCCTACGAGCAGTACTTC. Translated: CASSIGRGQSSYEQYF.

The CDR3 loop is CASSPPRQGAYQPQHF. CDR3 DNA sequence: TGTGCCAGCAGTCCTCCTAGACAGGGAGCCTATCAGCCCCAGCATTTT. This chain joins TRBV28 and TRBJ1-5; 7 bases are shared with TRBD1. V dropped 5 bases and J dropped 5; count of bases not matched to a gene: 12. This CDR3 comprises 16 residues. Germline CDR1 reads MDHEN; CDR2 reads SYDVKM.